This TCR beta chain was captured by sequencing in a study of cytomegalovirus exposure and HLA in healthy donors. This CDR3 is built from 14 residues. The V segment lost 7 bases and the J segment 0 bases; nucleotides outside the gene matches: 6. Looked up from germline, CDR1 is MNHEY and CDR2 is SVGAGI. A multiplex PCR was run with 60 Vbeta primers and 13 Jbeta primers. The data were produced by immunoSEQ multiplex PCR, yet TCRdb's version contains in-frame clones alone and is incomplete. The sample lists 200,000 or so clones; 85% were seen once. The count of this clone is one. J is TRBJ2-7 and V is TRBV6-5, with 7 bases identical to TRBD2. The source of this sequence is a human donor in good health. The sample consisted of PBMCs. The CDR3 DNA is TGTGCCAGCAAGCGGCGGGGGAGCTCCTACGAGCAGTACTTC. Protein: CASKRRGSSYEQYF.